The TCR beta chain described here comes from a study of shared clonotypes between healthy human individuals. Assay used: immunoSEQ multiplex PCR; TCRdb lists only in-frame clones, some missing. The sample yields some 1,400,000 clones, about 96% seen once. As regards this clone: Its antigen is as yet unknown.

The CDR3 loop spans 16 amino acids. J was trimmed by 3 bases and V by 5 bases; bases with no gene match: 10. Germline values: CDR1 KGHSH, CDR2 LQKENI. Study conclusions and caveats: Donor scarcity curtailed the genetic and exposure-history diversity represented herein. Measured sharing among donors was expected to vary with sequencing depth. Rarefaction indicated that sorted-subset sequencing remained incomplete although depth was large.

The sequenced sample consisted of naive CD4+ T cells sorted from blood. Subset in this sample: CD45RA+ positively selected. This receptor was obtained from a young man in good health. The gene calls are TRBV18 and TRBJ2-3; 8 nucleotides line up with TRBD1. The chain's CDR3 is CASSSAGGALTDTQYF. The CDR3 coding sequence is TGTGCCAGCTCATCGGCAGGGGGCGCCTTAACAGATACGCAGTATTTT.